This T cell receptor beta chain was recovered during a study of beta chain features in type 1 diabetes. Comments on this clone: Its antigen remains unidentified.

General study points: Patients with Type 1 diabetes showed moderately but significantly shorter TCRB CDR3s in all four CD4+ subsets.

Sequenced material consisted of expressed TCRB transcripts (all of the isolated RNA was reverse transcribed). Profiling relied on immunoSEQ multiplex PCR, and the TCRdb table lists in-frame clones only, not all of them. This table has about 360,000 clones, around 12% appearing once. The ends were cut back, 1 base at V and 6 bases at J, with 12 bases in the middle. Germline CDR1 reads MGHDK; CDR2 reads SYGVNS. This CDR3 has 14 amino acids. This rearrangement joins TRBV25-1 to TRBJ1-1; D is possibly TRBD1 (5 bases). Sequenced material: naive CD4+ T cells from blood. The TCR comes from a woman between 18 and 29 years old with type 1 diabetes. DNA for the CDR3: TGTGCCAGCAGTGAATGGGGGGTTGTCTCTGAAGCTTTCTTT. Translation gives CASSEWGVVSEAFF.